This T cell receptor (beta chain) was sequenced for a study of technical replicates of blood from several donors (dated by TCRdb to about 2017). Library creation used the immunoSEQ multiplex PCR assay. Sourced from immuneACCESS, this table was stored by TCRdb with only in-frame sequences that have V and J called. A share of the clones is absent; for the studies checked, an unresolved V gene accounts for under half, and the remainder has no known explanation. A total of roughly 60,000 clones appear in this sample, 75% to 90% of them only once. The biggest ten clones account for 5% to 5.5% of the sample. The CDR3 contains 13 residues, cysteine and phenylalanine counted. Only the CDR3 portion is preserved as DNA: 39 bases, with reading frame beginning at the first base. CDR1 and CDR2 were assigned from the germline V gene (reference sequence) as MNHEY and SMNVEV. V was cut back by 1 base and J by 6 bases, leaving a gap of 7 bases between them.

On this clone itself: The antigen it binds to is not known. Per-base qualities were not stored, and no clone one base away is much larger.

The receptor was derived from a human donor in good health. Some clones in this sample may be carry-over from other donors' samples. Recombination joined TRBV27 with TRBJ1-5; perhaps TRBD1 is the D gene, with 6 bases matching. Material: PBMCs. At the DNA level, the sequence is TGTGCCAGCAGTTTATGGGGGCCTCAGCCCCAGCATTTT. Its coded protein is CASSLWGPQPQHF.